One and the same sample provided the 19 T cell receptor beta chains below, sequenced in a study of blood T cell repertoires in COVID-19. Assay: immunoSEQ multiplex PCR; the TCRdb copy retains only in-frame clones and omits some. This sample has approximately 37,000 clones, with around 83% found just once. The sample consisted of peripheral blood. These receptors were obtained from a man aged 50-59 years in a cohort sampled during active COVID-19.

The chain employs TRBV5-1 and TRBJ2-2; the match to TRBD2 covers 7 bases. Per the germline V gene, CDR1 is SGHRS and CDR2 is YFSETQ. V gave up 0 bases and J gave up 3 bases; unmatched junction bases: 5. The CDR3 has 16 residues. The CDR3 DNA reads as TGCGCCAGCAGCTTGGGCGGGACTATAGACACCGGGGAGCTGTTTTTT. Residues: CASSLGGTIDTGELFF.

This clone was detected once. This chain connects TRBV5-1 to TRBJ1-2; 9 nucleotides align to TRBD1. Germline trimming cut 3 bases from V and 6 bases from J; bases unmatched to any gene: 3. CDR1 and CDR2 (germline): SGHRS, YFSETQ. The CDR3 runs to 13 residues. CDR3 loop: CASSSGTGHGYTF. The DNA for the CDR3 is TGCGCCAGCAGCTCCGGGACAGGGCATGGCTACACCTTC.

The chain combines TRBV7-9 with TRBJ2-5, with 8 bases matching TRBD2. The CDR3 extends over 14 amino acids. The J segment lost 5 bases and the V segment lost 8 bases, leaving 10 bases of the junction unmatched. Germline CDR1 and CDR2: SEHNR and FQNEAQ (reference sequence). CDR3 protein: CASDVGLASETQYF. In DNA, the CDR3 is TGTGCCAGCGACGTAGGACTAGCAAGTGAGACCCAGTACTTC.

The CDR3 DNA reads TGTGCCAGCAGTTACTCGGTAGGGGGTGCACCCCTCCACTTT. As protein: CASSYSVGGAPLHF. The chain links TRBV6-5 to TRBJ1-6; D is perhaps TRBD1 (6 bases). The CDR3 covers 14 residues. V was clipped by 0 bases and J by 11 bases, with 11 bases between them. CDR1 is MNHEY and CDR2 is SVGAGI in the germline V gene.

The rearrangement uses TRBV11-2 and TRBJ2-7; 11 nucleotides line up with TRBD1. CDR3 length: 16 residues. V lost 1 base, J lost 4 bases, and 6 bases stayed unmatched. CDR1 is SGHAT, CDR2 FQNNGV, per germline. CDR3 sequence: CASSLGGGTGGYEQYF. In DNA form, the CDR3 reads TGTGCCAGCAGCTTAGGGGGTGGGACAGGGGGATACGAGCAGTACTTC.

This chain uses TRBV27 with TRBJ1-2, with no clear D. The CDR3 totals 13 residues. Trimming left V 0 bases short and J 5 bases short, with 7 bases between. Germline V CDR1 and CDR2: MNHEY, SMNVEV (reference sequence). CDR3 nucleotide sequence: TGTGCCAGCAGTTTATCGTCGACTTATGGCTACACCTTC. Amino acid sequence: CASSLSSTYGYTF.

The chain has TRBV13 and TRBJ2-5; no reliable D call. The CDR3 totals 11 residues. V dropped 3 bases and J dropped 4 bases, with 3 bases sitting between them. Looked up from germline, CDR1 is PRHDT and CDR2 is FYEKMQ (reference sequence). The CDR3 coding sequence is TGTGCCAGCAGCTTGCGAGAGACCCAGTACTTC. It is translated as CASSLRETQYF.

The chain joins TRBV15 to TRBJ2-5, with TRBD1 matching over 8 bases. CDR1 is LNHNV and CDR2 is YYDKDF in the germline V gene (reference sequence). CDR3 size: 14 residues. V dropped 5 bases and J dropped 2; count of bases not matched to a gene: 4. DNA of the CDR3: TGTGCCACCAGCGTTGACAGGGGTCAAGAGACCCAGTACTTC. Protein sequence: CATSVDRGQETQYF.

V usage is TRBV7-7 and J usage is TRBJ1-2, with D unclear. Germline loops: CDR1 SSHAT, CDR2 FNYEAQ (reference sequence). This CDR3 has 10 amino acids. CDR3 residues: CANEWYGYTF. Written as DNA, the CDR3 is TGTGCTAATGAGTGGTATGGCTACACCTTC.

The chain combines TRBV3-1 (or the pseudogene TRBV3-2) with TRBJ2-1, with a weak D call TRBD2 (6 bases). Trimming shortened V by 1 base and J by 3 bases, and 10 bases separated the two germline ends. The germline gives CDR1 LGHDT, CDR2 YNNKEL (reference sequence). The CDR3 has 15 residues. CDR3 sequence: CASSQAGDHYNEQFF. CDR3 nucleotides: TGTGCCAGCAGCCAAGCGGGAGACCACTACAATGAGCAGTTCTTC.

CDR3 protein: CASSLGLGGEETQYF. DNA for the CDR3: TGTGCCAGCAGCTTGGGGTTAGGGGGGGAGGAGACCCAGTACTTC. The chain carries TRBV11-3 and TRBJ2-5; TRBD2 might be the D (7 bases). The V end lost 3 bases, the J end lost 5 bases, and 16 bases lay between the germline ends. Germline CDR1 and CDR2: SGHNT and YENEEA. The CDR3 spans 15 residues.

The chain links TRBV10-3 to TRBJ1-1, with D perhaps TRBD1 (6 bases). Trimming removed 8 bases from V and 8 bases from J, with 21 bases in between. The CDR3 is 14 amino acids. The germline CDR1 and CDR2 sequences are ENHRY and SYGVKD. CDR3 coding DNA: TGTGCCATCGTGGCAGGGGCGGGTTCTGGGGAAGCTTTCTTT. Its protein is CAIVAGAGSGEAFF.

The rearrangement uses TRBV2 and TRBJ2-1; 9 bases fit TRBD2. This CDR3 is 15 amino acids long. Losses at the gene ends were 1 base for V and 12 bases for J; bases not matched to a gene: 10. Germline CDR1 is SNHLY and CDR2 is FYNNEI. CDR3 sequence reads: CASSEVASGVGWQFF. As DNA, the CDR3 is TGTGCCAGCAGTGAAGTCGCTAGCGGGGTTGGGTGGCAGTTCTTC.

The count of this clone is one. The rearrangement joins TRBV5-1 to TRBJ2-7, with TRBD1 matching 12 bases. There are 17 residues in the CDR3. V gave up 3 bases and J gave up 6 bases; unmatched junction bases: 13. Germline CDR1 reads SGHRS; CDR2 reads YFSETQ. This chain's CDR3 is CASSWGQGARIWAEQYV. Written as DNA, the CDR3 is TGCGCCAGCAGCTGGGGACAGGGGGCGCGAATTTGGGCCGAGCAGTACGTC.

V usage is TRBV29-1 and J usage is TRBJ2-3; D may be TRBD2 (6 bases). Germline V lookup: CDR1 SQVTM, CDR2 ANQGSEA. The germline V and J ends were trimmed by 2 bases and 6 bases, with 15 bases remaining between them. This CDR3 contains 14 residues. The CDR3 spells CSVEPGEEGDTQYF. Written as DNA, the CDR3 is TGCAGCGTTGAACCCGGGGAGGAGGGCGATACGCAGTATTTT.

CDR3 sequence reads: CASSGQLNTEAFF. The DNA of the CDR3 is TGTGCCAGCAGCGGACAGCTTAACACTGAAGCTTTCTTT. The chain has TRBV7-3 and TRBJ1-1, with a tentative D call TRBD1 (6 bases). This CDR3 spans 13 amino acids. Trimming removed 5 bases at V and 2 bases at J, with 9 bases between. CDR1 SGHTA and CDR2 FQGTGA come from the germline V gene.

As concerns this clone: Other DNA sequences in this specimen translate into the identical CDR3. V and J are TRBV6-6 and TRBJ2-7; the match to TRBD1 covers 7 bases. This CDR3 region has 13 residues. The J segment lost 3 bases and the V segment lost 6 bases, leaving 5 bases of the junction unmatched. Germline V gene data show CDR1 as MNHNY and CDR2 as SVGAGI (reference sequence). The CDR3 DNA reads as TGTGCCAGCAGCGAGACAGGGTACTACGAGCAGTACTTC. Translating gives CASSETGYYEQYF.

The chain recombines TRBV2 with TRBJ2-3, with TRBD2 matching over 12 bases. The V gene's germline CDR1 is SNHLY and CDR2 FYNNEI. This CDR3 contains 18 residues. Trimming cost V 3 bases and J 3 bases; bases outside gene matches: 10. CDR3 sequence (DNA): TGTGCCAGCAGTGACTCTAGCGGGGGGGCGGGACCAACAGATACGCAGTATTTT. This sequence encodes CASSDSSGGAGPTDTQYF.

This sequence joins TRBV30 and TRBJ1-1; 8 positions match TRBD1. The length of the CDR3 is 14 residues. Germline values: CDR1 GTSNPN, CDR2 SVGIG (reference sequence). J lost 6 bases, V lost 2 bases, and 8 bases had no gene match. This CDR3 reads CAWSLGQGAAEAFF. In DNA form, the CDR3 reads TGTGCCTGGAGTTTAGGACAGGGAGCGGCTGAAGCTTTCTTT.